What follows describes a single T cell receptor (beta chain). Sequencing used immunoSEQ multiplex PCR; TCRdb keeps in-frame clones, though not all of them. The sample lists approximately 210,000 clones, 88% occurring once. This sample stems from a study of blood T cell repertoires in COVID-19. Per the germline V gene, CDR1 is SNHLY and CDR2 is FYNNEI. V was shortened by 3 bases and J by 2 bases, with 11 bases between the two germline ends. The CDR3 covers 14 residues. The chain employs TRBV2 and TRBJ2-7; no firm D call. This receptor was taken from a man aged 18-30 years with active or convalescent COVID-19. Sequencing input: peripheral blood. CDR3 bases: TGTGCCAGCAGTGATCCCCGTAGAACCTACGAGCAGTACTTC. It translates to CASSDPRRTYEQYF.